This T cell receptor beta chain appears in the sequencing data of a study of spatial heterogeneity in lung cancer (dated by TCRdb to the late 2010s). Concerning the study at large: Beta-chain transcripts were consistently detected in greater numbers than alpha-chain transcripts, which likely reflects a higher abundance of beta-chain transcripts. In the raw uncorrected reads, each unique combination of TCR and UMI appeared on average more than ten times. The study quantitatively compared TCR alpha and beta repertoires across multiple tumor regions, matched nontumor lung and blood in non-small cell lung cancer. The study linked features of the TCR repertoire to counts of nonsynonymous mutations, which were determined by whole-exome sequencing of tumor tissue. At surgery, both alpha and beta chains were TCR-sequenced in roughly 230 tumor regions, fewer than 85 matched nontumor lung samples and 50 to 60 PBMC samples. Study-wide conclusions, independent of this receptor: Confirming at a functional level the hypothesis that regional TCRs recognize regional mutations was considered to require additional single-cell paired TCR alpha and beta sequencing.

This clonotype was counted at least ten times. Its antigen is still unknown. Base qualities are missing; no much larger clone stands one base away. According to the study, the label for this sample's time point signals: sample taken at primary tumor resection. Samples were obtained from approximately 76 patients with early-stage, untreated non-small cell lung cancer from the lung TRACERx cohort. Without any cell sorting, TCR sequencing was performed on whole RNA extracted either from tumor and nontumor lung tissue or from cryopreserved PBMC samples. Only patients with enough RNA available from two or more tumor regions were chosen for TCR sequencing. Before being selected, tumor and adjacent nontumor lung specimens were reviewed by a lung pathologist. The library was made by 5' RACE. The run used a NextSeq 500. In the TCR library protocol, a unique molecular identifier was attached to each TCR cDNA molecule so that PCR and sequencing errors could be corrected. The study's own analysis went as follows. Decombinator tools were used for TCR identification, UMI-based error correction and CDR3 extraction. Expanded TCRs were defined as those above a frequency of 2 per 1,000, corresponding to the top 1% of the tumor frequency distribution. Renyi diversity was calculated using the R vegan package after each repertoire was subsampled 100 times to 5,000 TCRs. CDR3 similarity networks were constructed using string-kernel similarity of amino acid triplets, with links drawn between CDR3s whose pairwise similarity was above 0.82. The raw public data were reprocessed by TCRdb itself: fastp quality trimming at Q25, MiXCR clonotype calling, in-frame beta chains only. Each CDR3 protein appears once, grouped with its most common genes and DNA. These V and J calls are TCRdb output, not the study's own analysis. Across this sample there are around 5,000 distinct CDR3 sequences, with 2.9% seen only once. 20% to 25% of the sample is in the top ten clones.

The CDR3 spans 15 residues, from the cysteine through the phenylalanine. Of all the DNA, just the CDR3 is kept, 45 bases in frame from base 1. V and J are trimmed by 0 bases and 6 bases, and the gene matches miss 7 bases of the junction. CDR1 SGHRS and CDR2 YFSETQ are derived from the germline V gene. The chain was built from TRBV5-1 and TRBJ2-7, with 9 bases in between that match TRBD1. The clonotype originates from a male donor with early-stage non-small cell lung cancer. Source: normal lung tissue next to the tumor, taken at surgery. CDR3 reads: CASSLGTGDFGEQYF. The DNA sequence is TGCGCCAGCAGCTTGGGGACAGGGGATTTCGGCGAGCAGTACTTC. Outside the CDR3, residues come from the reference TRBV5-1 and TRBJ2-7 proteins, so the full variable domain is: KAGVTQTPRYLIKTRGQQVTLSCSPISGHRSVSWYQQTPGQGLQFLFEYFSETQRNKGNFPGRFSGRQFSNSRSEMNVSTLELGDSALYLCASSLGTGDFGEQYFGPGTRLTVT.